The clone carrying this TCR beta chain was counted a few times. Its matching antigen is unknown. Other DNA sequences in the sample encode the same CDR3. The protocol was immunoSEQ multiplex PCR, while the TCRdb copy is restricted to in-frame clones and leaves out a portion. The table includes 550,000 to 800,000 clones, around 67% detected once. This sample was included in a study of shared clonotypes between healthy human individuals. At the level of the study: Donors, aged 18 to 49, were two women and three men. Findings and caveats of the study: Four donors showed sharing of around 5% of naive CD4 clonotypes.

It was into CD45RA+ naive and CD45RA-negative memory subsets that the CD4+ cells were split. The junction had 4 bases not matched to a gene; V was cut back by 8 bases and J by 4 bases. The CDR3 contains 14 residues. Germline V gene lookup returns CDR1 SQVTM and CDR2 ANQGSEA. Source material: memory CD4+ T cells sorted from blood. As to subset: CD45RA-negative fraction. The receptor was isolated from a woman aged 25-40 years in good health. The chain recombines TRBV29-1 with TRBJ2-5; 16 nucleotides align to TRBD2. Here the CDR3 reads CSTGLAGGGETQYF. The CDR3 DNA is TGCAGCACGGGACTAGCGGGAGGGGGAGAGACCCAGTACTTC.